Shown below are 14 T cell receptor beta chains from a single sample sequenced in a study of radiation and T cells in renal cell carcinoma. The protocol was immunoSEQ multiplex PCR, while the TCRdb copy is restricted to in-frame clones and leaves out a portion. The sample records roughly 53,000 clones, approximately 83% being singletons. As for time point: baseline pretreatment blood. The treatment is: 15 Gy SBRT to primary tumor, nephrectomy 4 weeks later. The source was blood, collected from a patient whose treatment included radiotherapy and nephrectomy. Every receptor here comes from a woman in her 70s with renal cell carcinoma.

The chain is built from TRBV19 and TRBJ1-1; D uncertain. Trimming took off 6 bases at V and 5 bases at J, with 13 bases between the two ends. There are 13 residues in the CDR3. Germline V gene sequence: CDR1 LNHDA, CDR2 SQIVND (reference sequence). The chain's CDR3 is CASSLDPRTEAFF. The DNA for the CDR3 is TGTGCCAGTAGCCTCGACCCGCGGACTGAAGCTTTCTTT.

This clone has just one count. The chain combines TRBV19 with TRBJ1-5; tentatively, D is TRBD1 (5 bases). Looked up from germline, CDR1 is LNHDA and CDR2 is SQIVND (reference sequence). The germline V and J ends were trimmed by 6 bases and 3 bases, with 18 bases remaining between them. This CDR3 contains 16 residues. CDR3 DNA: TGTGCCAGTAGCGCCATCGACGGGACCCCCAATCAGCCCCAGCATTTT. Translation: CASSAIDGTPNQPQHF.

The J gene is TRBJ2-3, the V gene TRBV5-1; 9 nucleotides align to TRBD2. Germline-derived CDR1 and CDR2 are SGHRS and YFSETQ. This CDR3 is 17 amino acids long. Trimming removed 0 bases from V and 1 base from J; junction bases left unmatched: 6. The CDR3 spells CASSLEATSGGTDTQYF. CDR3 nucleotides: TGCGCCAGCAGCTTGGAGGCGACTAGCGGCGGCACAGATACGCAGTATTTT.

The chain has TRBV5-4 and TRBJ1-2; possibly TRBD1 for D (5 bases). Trimming took 1 base from V and 4 from J, leaving 14 bases between them. The CDR3 consists of 15 residues. Germline V gene data show CDR1 as SGHNT and CDR2 as YYREEE (reference sequence). CDR3 sequence reads: CASSLPGGIFYGYTF. The CDR3 DNA is TGTGCCAGCAGCTTGCCGGGGGGGATCTTCTATGGCTACACCTTC.

The gene calls are TRBV7-8 and TRBJ2-6; the match to TRBD1 covers 7 bases. Germline values: CDR1 SGHVS, CDR2 FQNEAQ. V shed 1 base and J 4 bases; nucleotides not matched to a gene: 7. The CDR3 sequence is 17 residues long. In DNA, the CDR3 is TGTGCCAGCAGCTTAGTAGGGGGCGCGATCGGGGCCAACGTCCTGACTTTC. Its protein product is CASSLVGGAIGANVLTF.

The gene calls are TRBV5-1 and TRBJ2-3; a weak D match, TRBD2 (6 bases). Trimming cost V 4 bases and J 2 bases, with 20 bases left between them. Germline V CDR1 and CDR2: SGHRS, YFSETQ. The CDR3 is 17 amino acids. CDR3 sequence reads: CASSPDRGSRPTDTQYF. The DNA of the CDR3 is TGCGCCAGCAGCCCGGACCGGGGGTCGAGACCCACAGATACGCAGTATTTT.

This clone has just one count. V usage is TRBV15 and J usage is TRBJ2-3; D may be TRBD1 or TRBD2 (5 bases each). Germline CDR1 is LNHNV and CDR2 is YYDKDF (reference sequence). CDR3 size: 14 residues. Trimming removed 1 base at V and 2 bases at J, with 7 bases between. The CDR3 loop reads CATSRGGYTDTQYF. CDR3 DNA sequence: TGTGCCACCAGCAGAGGGGGGTACACAGATACGCAGTATTTT.

This rearrangement joins TRBV27 to TRBJ1-4; D perhaps matches TRBD1 (6 bases). The CDR3 runs 15 residues. Germline V gene data show CDR1 as MNHEY and CDR2 as SMNVEV (reference sequence). V shed 8 bases and J shed 5 bases, with 18 bases lying between them. The CDR3 nucleotides read TGTGCCAGCCGTCCCTGGGGGCTCGTCAATGAAAAACTGTTTTTT. This translates into CASRPWGLVNEKLFF.

The V gene is TRBV9, the J gene TRBJ2-4; the D is unclear. The germline V gene has CDR1 SGDLS and CDR2 YYNGEE. The CDR3 is 13 amino acids. The ends were cut back, 4 bases at V and 1 base at J, with 6 bases in the middle. DNA for the CDR3: TGTGCCAGCAGCCCCCGGGCCAAAAACATTCAGTACTTC. As protein: CASSPRAKNIQYF.

In this sample, this clone turned up once. V is TRBV5-5 and J is TRBJ1-2, with TRBD1 matching 12 bases. The CDR3 consists of 18 residues. Germline trimming cut 1 base from V and 2 bases from J; bases unmatched to any gene: 9. Germline V gene sequence: CDR1 SGHKS, CDR2 YYEKEE (reference sequence). The CDR3 bases are TGTGCCAGCAGCTTGAGGGCCGGGACAGGGGGCGCGAACTATGGCTACACCTTC. Translated, it gives CASSLRAGTGGANYGYTF.

Only one count was recorded for this clone. The chain joins TRBV29-1 to TRBJ2-5; D unresolved. The CDR3 has 12 residues. CDR1 SQVTM and CDR2 ANQGSEA come from the germline V gene. V dropped 6 bases and J dropped 0 bases, with 8 bases sitting between them. The CDR3 bases are TGCAGCGTCGAGCACAACCAAGAGACCCAGTACTTC. It codes for CSVEHNQETQYF.

The V call is TRBV5-1, the J call TRBJ1-1, with 7 bases aligning to TRBD1. CDR3 length: 14 residues. Germline loops: CDR1 SGHRS, CDR2 YFSETQ. V shed 1 base, J shed 7 bases, and the junction held 7 bases outside the gene matches. CDR3 loop: CASSLRRQGGEAFF. CDR3 DNA sequence: TGCGCCAGCAGCTTGAGAAGACAGGGAGGTGAAGCTTTCTTT.

This chain links TRBV9 with TRBJ2-1, with 7 nucleotides matching TRBD2. V shed 0 bases, J shed 4 bases, and the junction held 1 base outside the gene matches. The CDR3 extends over 14 amino acids. The germline V gene encodes CDR1 SGDLS and CDR2 YYNGEE. Written as DNA, the CDR3 is TGTGCCAGCAGCGTAGGGGAGGGATACAATGAGCAGTTCTTC. It yields the protein CASSVGEGYNEQFF.

The V gene is TRBV21-1, the J gene TRBJ1-5; TRBD1 reflects the table's D call only, with no check against the DNA. TRBV21-1 is an annotated pseudogene. CDR3 length: 17 residues. The CDR3 sequence: CASSRPKDSKGNQPQHF. The CDR3 coding sequence is TGTGCCAGCAGCAGGCCCAAGGACAGCAAGGGCAATCAGCCCCAGCATTTT.